Below, 16 T cell receptor beta chains from the same sample are listed, as sequenced in a study of shared clonotypes between healthy human individuals. Sequencing used immunoSEQ multiplex PCR; TCRdb keeps in-frame clones, though not all of them. The sample holds about 100,000 clones, approximately 70% seen once. The source material was memory CD8+ T cells sorted from blood. Subset of the sample: CD45RO+ cells pooled with CCR7-negative TemRA cells. Receptors originate from a woman aged 30 to 39 in good health.

V is TRBV5-4 and J is TRBJ1-4; TRBD1 aligns across 8 bases. The CDR3 spans 12 residues. The ends lost 4 bases at V and 8 bases at J; junction bases unmatched: 1. Looked up from germline, CDR1 is SGHNT and CDR2 is YYREEE (reference sequence). The CDR3 sequence is CASSRTGEKLFF. Written as DNA, the CDR3 is TGTGCCAGCAGCAGGACAGGGGAAAAACTGTTTTTT.

The V call is TRBV4-1, the J call TRBJ2-2; 7 bases agree with TRBD2. Germline CDR1 MGHRA, CDR2 YSYEKL. The J segment lost 5 bases and the V segment lost 5 bases, leaving 20 bases of the junction unmatched. The CDR3 is 19 residues long. The CDR3 is CASSSLSAVAGLRTGELFF. For the CDR3, the DNA is TGCGCCAGCAGCTCCCTGTCGGCGGTGGCGGGACTACGGACCGGGGAGCTGTTTTTT.

The chain joins TRBV27 to TRBJ2-1; TRBD2 might be the D (5 bases). V lost 6 bases, J lost 4 bases, and 19 bases lay in between. CDR3 length equals 16 residues. Germline-derived CDR1 and CDR2 are MNHEY and SMNVEV (reference sequence). The CDR3 reads CASSPIPTDFYNEQFF. The DNA for the CDR3 is TGTGCCAGCAGCCCGATCCCGACGGACTTTTACAATGAGCAGTTCTTC.

The genes are TRBV5-1 and TRBJ2-5; 7 bases line up with TRBD2. The J segment lost 4 bases and the V segment lost 5 bases, leaving 8 bases of the junction unmatched. The CDR3 has 14 amino acids. Germline CDR1 SGHRS, CDR2 YFSETQ. The DNA of the CDR3 is TGCGCCAGCAGAAGGGAGGGGTCGGTAGAGACCCAGTACTTC. It yields the protein CASRREGSVETQYF.

Only one count was recorded for this clone. CDR3 sequence reads: CASSFDRYIRNTIYF. As DNA, the CDR3 is TGTGCCAGCAGCTTTGACAGGTACATCCGAAACACCATATATTTT. The chain has TRBV12-1 and TRBJ1-3; the D call of TRBD1 is as the table states it, not checked on the DNA. TRBV12-1 is classified as a pseudogene. The CDR3 length is 15 residues.

The V and J genes are TRBV11-3 and TRBJ2-7; no reliable D call. Trimming took off 3 bases at V and 4 bases at J, with 7 bases between the two ends. In germline, CDR1 is SGHNT, CDR2 YENEEA. CDR3 length equals 12 residues. The DNA of the CDR3 is TGTGCCAGCAGCTTCCCGCGGTACGAGCAGTACTTC. Translated, it gives CASSFPRYEQYF.

This sequence joins TRBV25-1 and TRBJ1-5; D remains ambiguous. The V end lost 3 bases, the J end lost 0 bases, and 12 bases lay between the germline ends. Looked up from germline, CDR1 is MGHDK and CDR2 is SYGVNS. CDR3 length equals 16 residues. The CDR3 DNA is TGTGCCAGCAGTGATTCCGTCGGAAATAGCAATCAGCCCCAGCATTTT. This encodes CASSDSVGNSNQPQHF.

The chain combines TRBV29-1 with TRBJ2-6; D is unclear. Germline V CDR1 and CDR2: SQVTM, ANQGSEA. The CDR3 spans 12 residues. Trimming cost V 4 bases and J 2 bases, with 3 bases left between them. The CDR3, as DNA: TGCAGCGTTGTTACTGGGGCCAACGTCCTGACTTTC. This sequence encodes CSVVTGANVLTF.

V and J are TRBV19 and TRBJ2-7, with D possibly being TRBD2 (6 bases). CDR3 length: 14 residues. Germline V gene lookup returns CDR1 LNHDA and CDR2 SQIVND (reference sequence). The ends were cut back, 4 bases at V and 2 bases at J, with 12 bases in the middle. Written as DNA, the CDR3 is TGTGCCAGTAGTAGACTAGTCTCCACCTACGAGCAGTACTTC. Its translation is CASSRLVSTYEQYF.

V and J are TRBV10-2 and TRBJ1-3; D remains ambiguous. The CDR3 loop spans 13 amino acids. V lost 8 bases and J lost 0, with 8 bases in between. Germline lookup yields CDR1 WSHSY and CDR2 SAAADI. The CDR3 DNA reads TGCGCCAGCGGACGGGACTCTGGAAACACCATATATTTT. Residues: CASGRDSGNTIYF.

The rearrangement joins TRBV15 to TRBJ2-2; TRBD2 matches at 10 bases. Germline V gene sequence: CDR1 LNHNV, CDR2 YYDKDF (reference sequence). V gave up 3 bases and J gave up 5 bases; unmatched junction bases: 9. The CDR3 has 17 amino acids. The CDR3 sequence: CATSSHSGRAVTGELFF. Written as DNA, the CDR3 is TGTGCCACCAGCAGTCACAGCGGGAGGGCCGTTACCGGGGAGCTGTTTTTT.

This rearrangement joins TRBV27 to TRBJ2-7, with 9 bases identical to TRBD1. Looked up from germline, CDR1 is MNHEY and CDR2 is SMNVEV (reference sequence). The junction had 9 bases not matched to a gene; V was cut back by 5 bases and J by 4 bases. The CDR3 runs 15 residues. The CDR3 DNA reads TGTGCCAGCAGTATTGATACAGGGGGCAGGTACGAGCAGTACTTC. Translating it yields CASSIDTGGRYEQYF.

The chain is built from TRBV7-9 and TRBJ2-7; D remains ambiguous. There are 15 residues in the CDR3. The V end was cut by 8 bases, the J end by 0 bases, with 17 bases between. The germline V gene encodes CDR1 SEHNR and CDR2 FQNEAQ (reference sequence). CDR3 nucleotide sequence: TGTGCCAGCTTAAACACGGATACGAGCTCCTACGAGCAGTACTTC. Translation: CASLNTDTSSYEQYF.

The chain carries TRBV21-1 and TRBJ2-7. TRBV21-1 is given as a pseudogene. The CDR3 sequence is 18 residues long. In nucleotides, the CDR3 is TGTGCCAGCAGCCCAAAAGAAATTAAGAGAGGGGACGCCTACGAGCAGTACTTC. Its translation is CASSPKEIKRGDAYEQYF.

In DNA form, the CDR3 reads TGTGCCAGCAGCCAAGGGGGGGGCCATCAGCCCCAGCATTTT. Residues: CASSQGGGHQPQHF. The V gene is TRBV7-8, the J gene TRBJ1-5, with D possibly being TRBD1 (6 bases). Germline values: CDR1 SGHVS, CDR2 FQNEAQ. This CDR3 spans 14 amino acids. Trimming pared 5 bases from V and 5 bases from J, leaving 13 bases between.

The chain recombines TRBV5-4 with TRBJ1-1; D possibly corresponds to TRBD1 (6 bases). Trimming took 3 bases from V and 3 from J, leaving 12 bases between them. Germline lookup yields CDR1 SGHNT and CDR2 YYREEE (reference sequence). The CDR3 is made up of 14 amino acids. The CDR3 sequence is CASSWWGADTEAFF. For the CDR3, the DNA is TGTGCCAGCAGCTGGTGGGGGGCGGACACTGAAGCTTTCTTT.